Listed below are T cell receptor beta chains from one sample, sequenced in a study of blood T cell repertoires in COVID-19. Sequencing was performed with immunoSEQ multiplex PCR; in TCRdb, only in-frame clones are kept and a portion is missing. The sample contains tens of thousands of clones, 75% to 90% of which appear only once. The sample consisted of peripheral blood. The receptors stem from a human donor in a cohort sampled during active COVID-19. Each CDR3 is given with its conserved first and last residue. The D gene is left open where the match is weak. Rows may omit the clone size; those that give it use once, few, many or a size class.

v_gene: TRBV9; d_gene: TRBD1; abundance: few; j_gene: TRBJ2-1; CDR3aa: CASSAEGTGVYEQFF; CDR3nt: TGTGCCAGCAGCGCAGAAGGGACAGGGGTTTATGAGCAGTTCTTC
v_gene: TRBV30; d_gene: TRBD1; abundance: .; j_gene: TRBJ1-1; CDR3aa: CAWRLTGTRGAFF; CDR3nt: TGTGCCTGGAGGTTGACAGGGACTAGGGGAGCTTTCTTT
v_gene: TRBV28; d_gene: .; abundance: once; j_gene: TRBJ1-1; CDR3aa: CASWTGTQKILAFF; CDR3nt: TGTGCCAGTTGGACCGGGACACAAAAAATCTTAGCTTTCTTT
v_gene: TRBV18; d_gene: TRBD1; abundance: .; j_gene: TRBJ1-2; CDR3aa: CASSPGGQGAAYGYTF; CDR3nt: TGTGCCAGCTCACCAGGAGGACAGGGGGCGGCCTATGGCTACACCTTC
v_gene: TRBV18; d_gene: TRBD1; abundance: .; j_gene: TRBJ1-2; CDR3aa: CASSPGLGQGTRDGYTF; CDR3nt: TGTGCCAGCTCACCGGGGTTGGGACAGGGAACTCGGGATGGCTACACCTTC
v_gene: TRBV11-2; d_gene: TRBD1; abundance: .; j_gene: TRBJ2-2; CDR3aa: CASSPRPGQGDTGELFF; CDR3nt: TGTGCCAGCAGTCCTAGACCAGGACAGGGAGACACCGGGGAGCTGTTTTTT
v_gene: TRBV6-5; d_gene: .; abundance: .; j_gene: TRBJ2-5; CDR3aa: CASSQQVQETQYF; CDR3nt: TGTGCCAGCAGCCAACAGGTCCAAGAGACCCAGTACTTC
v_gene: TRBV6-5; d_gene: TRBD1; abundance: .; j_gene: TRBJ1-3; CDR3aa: CASRLQGADGNTIYF; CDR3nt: TGTGCCAGCAGGCTACAGGGGGCGGATGGAAACACCATATATTTT
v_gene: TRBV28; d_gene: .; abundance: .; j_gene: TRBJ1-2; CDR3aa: CASSLSGRGYGYTF; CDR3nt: TGTGCCAGCAGTCTCTCTGGCAGGGGTTATGGCTACACCTTC
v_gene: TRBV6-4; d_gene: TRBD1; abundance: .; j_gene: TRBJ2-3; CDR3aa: CASSEQGSDTQYF; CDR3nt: TGTGCCAGCAGTGAACAGGGGTCAGATACGCAGTATTTT
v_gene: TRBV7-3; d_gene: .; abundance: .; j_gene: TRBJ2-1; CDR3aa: CASSLSITGSYNEQFF; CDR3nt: TGTGCCAGCAGCTTATCGATTACGGGGTCCTACAATGAGCAGTTCTTC
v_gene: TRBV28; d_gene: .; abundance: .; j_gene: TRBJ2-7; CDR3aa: CATSRQSYEQYF; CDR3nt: TGTGCCACCTCTAGACAGTCCTACGAGCAGTACTTC
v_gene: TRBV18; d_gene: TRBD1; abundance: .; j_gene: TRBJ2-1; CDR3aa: CASSPNTGAYNEQFF; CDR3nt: TGTGCCAGCTCACCAAATACAGGGGCATACAATGAGCAGTTCTTC
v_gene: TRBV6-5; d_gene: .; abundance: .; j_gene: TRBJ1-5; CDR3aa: CATGYSNQPQHF; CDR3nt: TGTGCCACCGGGTATAGCAATCAGCCCCAGCATTTT
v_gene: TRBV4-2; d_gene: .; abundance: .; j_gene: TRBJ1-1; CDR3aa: CASSPSGNTEAFF; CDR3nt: TGTGCCAGCAGCCCCTCCGGGAATACTGAAGCTTTCTTT
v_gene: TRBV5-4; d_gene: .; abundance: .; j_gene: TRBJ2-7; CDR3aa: CASSLSRASYEQYF; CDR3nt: TGTGCCAGCAGCTTGAGCAGGGCATCCTACGAGCAGTACTTC
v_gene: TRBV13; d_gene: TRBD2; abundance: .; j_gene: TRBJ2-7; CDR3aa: CASSPRLAGSSYEQYF; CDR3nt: TGTGCCAGCAGCCCGAGACTAGCGGGGTCGTCCTACGAGCAGTACTTC
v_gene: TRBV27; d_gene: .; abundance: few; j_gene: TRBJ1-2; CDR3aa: CASSSLGEEGYTF; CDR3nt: TGTGCCAGCAGTTCTTTAGGGGAAGAGGGCTACACCTTC
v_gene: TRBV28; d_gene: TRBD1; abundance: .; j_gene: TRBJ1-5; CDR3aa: CASSLERQGAQPQHF; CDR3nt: TGTGCCAGCAGTTTGGAGAGACAGGGCGCCCAGCCCCAGCATTTT
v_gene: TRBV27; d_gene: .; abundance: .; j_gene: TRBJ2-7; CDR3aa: CASSEPGLGRNEQYF; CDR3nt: TGTGCCAGCAGTGAACCGGGACTCGGCCGGAACGAGCAGTACTTC
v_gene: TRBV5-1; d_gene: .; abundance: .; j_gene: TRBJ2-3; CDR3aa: CASAVRASTDTQYF; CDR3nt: TGCGCCAGCGCTGTGAGGGCCAGCACAGATACGCAGTATTTT
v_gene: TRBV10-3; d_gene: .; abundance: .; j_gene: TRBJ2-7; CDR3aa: CAIRGPSGTHYEQYF; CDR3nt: TGTGCCATCAGGGGCCCTTCCGGGACACACTACGAGCAGTACTTC